Given below is one T cell receptor (beta chain) in context. This may be a read error, as it is one base from a much larger clone. Next came a second PCR, run for about 6 to 12 cycles, which used a sample-barcoded 5' primer along with a J-beta primer mix. TCRdb used MiXCR to reprocess the 5' RACE reads, holding one entry per CDR3 protein. In the table there are about 640,000 distinct CDR3 sequences, about 30% of which are singletons. The data stem from a study of blood T cells in healthy people across ages. CDR3 length: 16 residues. The V gene lost 8 bases and the J gene lost 5 bases, with 24 bases spanning the gap. The germline gives CDR1 LGHNA, CDR2 YSLEER.

This sequence joins TRBV4-3 and TRBJ2-5, with D perhaps matching TRBD2 (7 bases). Sequencing was performed on blood. The source of this sequence is an elderly woman in good health. CDR3 DNA sequence: TGCGCCAGCTCTAGGACTAACGGGGGGCTGGGGGAGACCCAGTACTTC. Amino acid sequence: CASSRTNGGLGETQYF.